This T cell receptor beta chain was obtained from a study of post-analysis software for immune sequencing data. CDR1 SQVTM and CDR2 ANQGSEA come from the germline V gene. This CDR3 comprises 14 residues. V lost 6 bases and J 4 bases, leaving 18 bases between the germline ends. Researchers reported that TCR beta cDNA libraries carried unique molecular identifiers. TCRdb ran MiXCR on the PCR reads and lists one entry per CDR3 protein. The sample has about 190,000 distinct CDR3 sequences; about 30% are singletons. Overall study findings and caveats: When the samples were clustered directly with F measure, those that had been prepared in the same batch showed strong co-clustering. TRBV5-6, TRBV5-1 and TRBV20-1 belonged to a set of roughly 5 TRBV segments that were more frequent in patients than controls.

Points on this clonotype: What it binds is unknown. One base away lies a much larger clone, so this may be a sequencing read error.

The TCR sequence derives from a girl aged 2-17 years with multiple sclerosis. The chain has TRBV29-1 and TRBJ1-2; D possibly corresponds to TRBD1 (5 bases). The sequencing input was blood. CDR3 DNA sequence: TGCAGCGTACAACCACTGACAGCCTGCTATGGCTACACCTTC. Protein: CSVQPLTACYGYTF.